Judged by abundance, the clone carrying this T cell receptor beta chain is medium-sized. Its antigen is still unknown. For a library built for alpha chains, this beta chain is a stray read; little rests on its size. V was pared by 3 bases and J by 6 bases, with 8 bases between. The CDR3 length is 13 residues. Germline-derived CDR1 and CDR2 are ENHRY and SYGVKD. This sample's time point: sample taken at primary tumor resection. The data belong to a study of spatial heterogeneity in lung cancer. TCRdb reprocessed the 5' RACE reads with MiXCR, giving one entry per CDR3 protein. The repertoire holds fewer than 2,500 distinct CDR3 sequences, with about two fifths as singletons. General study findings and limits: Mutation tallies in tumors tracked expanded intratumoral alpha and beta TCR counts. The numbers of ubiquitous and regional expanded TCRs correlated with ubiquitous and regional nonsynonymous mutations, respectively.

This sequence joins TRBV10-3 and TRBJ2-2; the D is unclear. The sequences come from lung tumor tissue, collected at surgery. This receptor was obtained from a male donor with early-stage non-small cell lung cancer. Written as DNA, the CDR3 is TGTGCCATCAGTGATTTTGGGGCCGGGGAGCTGTTTTTT. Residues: CAISDFGAGELFF.